Below, one T cell receptor beta chain is given with its context. Its specificity is unknown. The data were obtained in a study of T cells in localized non-small cell lung cancer. General study findings and limits: Median approximately 58 top-100 tumor clones were shared with paired adjacent lung. Uninvolved adjacent lung showed higher T cell clonality than tumor.

The CDR3 length is 16 residues. With 1 base removed from V and 3 bases from J, the gap between germline ends came to 15 bases. The germline gives CDR1 LNHDA, CDR2 SQIVND (reference sequence). Sequencing was performed with immunoSEQ multiplex PCR; in TCRdb, only in-frame clones are kept and a portion is missing. The sample has 30,000 to 35,000 clones; 70% to 90% are singletons. The sequence was collected from a female donor over 55 with stage I lung adenocarcinoma. The source material was peripheral blood, sampled before any cancer treatment. The J gene is TRBJ1-2, the V gene TRBV19; D might be TRBD1 (6 bases). Here the CDR3 reads CASSIGDRPIDYGYTF. CDR3 bases: TGTGCCAGTAGTATAGGAGACAGGCCGATAGACTATGGCTACACCTTC.